Following are 31 T cell receptor beta chains from one sample sequenced in a study of vaccination and CD4 T cells after COVID-19. The treatment denotes: roughly 11-day PBMC culture with coronavirus spike peptide pools or control peptides (ViraFEST assay). These receptors have no identified antigens. Sequencing of the DNA from cultured CD4+ T cells was carried out with the Oncomine TCR Beta short-read assay. Via MiXCR, TCRdb re-called the PCR reads, giving one row per CDR3 protein. The sample yields approximately 12,000 distinct CDR3 sequences, approximately 43% seen once. What was sequenced was CD4+ T cells from blood, cultured in vitro. These TCRs come from a human donor who had recovered from COVID-19.

The genes are TRBV18 and TRBJ1-2; 8 bases fit TRBD1. CDR1 and CDR2 (germline): KGHSH, LQKENI. Trimming cost V 5 bases and J 7 bases; bases outside gene matches: 15. The CDR3 has 16 residues. The CDR3 sequence: CASSTDRVGRVTGYTF. CDR3 nucleotide sequence: TGTGCCAGCTCAACGGACAGGGTAGGACGCGTCACTGGCTACACCTTC. The full variable domain, its missing parts supplied by reference TRBV18 and TRBJ1-2, is NAGVMQNPRHLVRRRGQEARLRCSPMKGHSHVYWYRQLPEEGLKFMVYLQKENIIDESGMPKERFSAEFPKEGPSILRIQQVVRGDSAAYFCASSTDRVGRVTGYTFGSGTRLTVV.

The V gene is TRBV19, the J gene TRBJ2-4; 7 bases line up with TRBD1. CDR3 length: 15 amino acids. Germline loops: CDR1 LNHDA, CDR2 SQIVND (reference sequence). V lost 0 bases and J lost 1; bases outside the gene matches: 0. CDR3 amino acids: CASSIEDRAKNIQYF. As DNA, the CDR3 is TGTGCCAGTAGTATAGAGGACAGGGCCAAAAACATTCAGTACTTC.

This chain connects TRBV12-3 or TRBV12-4 to TRBJ1-5; possibly TRBD1 for D (5 bases). Trimming shortened V by 3 bases and J by 5 bases, and 5 bases separated the two germline ends. There are 12 residues in the CDR3. CDR3 in amino acids: CASSFRDQPQHF. The CDR3, as DNA: TGTGCCAGCAGTTTCAGGGATCAGCCCCAGCATTTT.

This sequence joins TRBV11-2 and TRBJ2-5; TRBD2 aligns across 12 bases. This CDR3 has 16 residues. V was clipped by 5 bases and J by 5 bases; unmatched bases: 9. Germline V CDR1 and CDR2: SGHAT, FQNNGV. CDR3 nucleotides: TGTGCCAGCAGCCTTGGACTAGCGGGGTCGAGGGAGACCCAGTACTTC. Its translation: CASSLGLAGSRETQYF.

V is TRBV6-5 and J is TRBJ1-2; no clear D. Germline V gene lookup returns CDR1 MNHEY and CDR2 SVGAGI. Trimming took off 2 bases at V and 7 bases at J, with 8 bases between the two ends. The CDR3 totals 12 residues. The DNA of the CDR3 is TGTGCCAGCAGTTACGAGGGTTCTGGCTACACCTTC. This sequence encodes CASSYEGSGYTF.

The table lists this clonotype with a few counts. This chain connects TRBV6-1 to TRBJ1-2; D remains unclear. The CDR3 loop spans 17 amino acids. V was pared by 2 bases and J by 0 bases, with 16 bases between. Germline V gene sequence: CDR1 MNHNS, CDR2 SASEGT. The CDR3 sequence: CASSETGRGGPNYGYTF. CDR3 in DNA: TGTGCCAGCAGTGAAACGGGAAGAGGCGGACCTAACTATGGCTACACCTTC.

The chain employs TRBV5-1 and TRBJ2-1; D may match TRBD1 or TRBD2 (5 bases each). Trimming removed 4 bases from V and 6 bases from J, with 20 bases in between. The CDR3 has 16 residues. In germline, CDR1 is SGHRS, CDR2 YFSETQ. The CDR3 bases are TGCGCCAGCAGCCCTCGGGACCCCCGGTACATCAATGAGCAGTTCTTC. Translating it yields CASSPRDPRYINEQFF.

The table lists this clonotype with a few counts. The V gene is TRBV19, the J gene TRBJ2-1, with TRBD2 identical over 8 bases. The trim removed 4 bases at V and 3 bases at J, leaving 8 bases unmatched. Germline V CDR1 and CDR2: LNHDA, SQIVND (reference sequence). The CDR3 has 16 amino acids. The CDR3 DNA sequence: TGTGCCAGTAGTACGCTAAACAGCGGGAGCTACAATGAGCAGTTCTTC. This encodes CASSTLNSGSYNEQFF.

This clonotype appeared a few times. The chain is built from TRBV6-1 and TRBJ2-1, with D unclear. CDR1 MNHNS and CDR2 SASEGT come from the germline V gene. Deletions cut 8 bases from V and 5 bases from J, with 4 bases between. This CDR3 contains 10 residues. CDR3: CASGDNEQFF. As DNA, the CDR3 is TGTGCCAGCGGGGACAATGAGCAGTTCTTC.

The rearrangement links TRBV6-1 to TRBJ1-2; 9 bases agree with TRBD1. The CDR3 spans 14 residues. With V trimmed by 2 bases and J by 4 bases, 2 bases remained unmatched. The germline gives CDR1 MNHNS, CDR2 SASEGT. Here the CDR3 reads CASSETGGVYGYTF. CDR3 DNA: TGTGCCAGCAGTGAAACAGGGGGCGTCTATGGCTACACCTTC.

The chain is built from TRBV10-2 and TRBJ2-5, with 8 bases identical to TRBD1. Germline-derived CDR1 and CDR2 are WSHSY and SAAADI. The CDR3 runs 15 residues. V shed 2 bases, J shed 5 bases, and the junction held 7 bases outside the gene matches. The CDR3 DNA is TGCGCCAGCAGTGAGAGGACAGGGACGTCCGAGACCCAGTACTTC. Amino acids: CASSERTGTSETQYF.

In its sample, this clonotype was seen once. V gene TRBV20-1 combines with J gene TRBJ2-1; D may be TRBD1 (5 bases). This CDR3 is 16 amino acids long. V was shortened by 0 bases and J by 6 bases, with 18 bases between the two germline ends. CDR1 DFQATT and CDR2 SNEGSKA come from the germline V gene (reference sequence). The CDR3 sequence is CSARDHILTGANEQFF. For the CDR3, the DNA is TGCAGTGCTAGAGATCACATCCTTACTGGGGCCAATGAGCAGTTCTTC.

The chain employs TRBV27 and TRBJ2-2; no firm D call. The germline V gene has CDR1 MNHEY and CDR2 SMNVEV (reference sequence). V dropped 8 bases and J dropped 8 bases, with 12 bases sitting between them. The CDR3 runs 12 residues. The CDR3 sequence is CASARPKGELFF. The CDR3 nucleotides are TGTGCCAGCGCCCGACCCAAGGGGGAGCTGTTTTTT.

The chain employs TRBV25-1 and TRBJ1-5; D is undetermined. Trimming left V 5 bases short and J 2 bases short, with 10 bases between. The CDR3 has 14 amino acids. Looked up from germline, CDR1 is MGHDK and CDR2 is SYGVNS. The chain's CDR3 is CASSLVGRNQPQHF. In DNA form, the CDR3 reads TGTGCCAGCAGTTTGGTGGGCCGCAATCAGCCCCAGCATTTT.

The rearrangement joins TRBV30 to TRBJ2-4; D is perhaps TRBD2 (5 bases). V gave up 3 bases and J gave up 0 bases, with 12 bases separating them. The CDR3 length is 15 residues. Germline V gives CDR1 GTSNPN, CDR2 SVGIG (reference sequence). CDR3 in DNA: TGTGCCTGGAGAGGAGGACCTCTAGCCAAAAACATTCAGTACTTC. It encodes CAWRGGPLAKNIQYF.

This clonotype was picked up a small number of times. The chain couples TRBV28 to TRBJ2-7; D gene ambiguous. The CDR3 contains 14 residues. The germline CDR1 and CDR2 sequences are MDHEN and SYDVKM. Trimming took off 6 bases at V and 2 bases at J, with 14 bases between the two ends. CDR3 protein: CASSLPQVPYEQYF. In DNA form, the CDR3 reads TGTGCCAGCAGCCTACCCCAGGTCCCCTACGAGCAGTACTTC.

The chain joins TRBV15 to TRBJ1-1, with 10 bases identical to TRBD1. With 1 base clipped from V and 1 base from J, the junction kept 3 bases outside the gene matches. Germline values: CDR1 LNHNV, CDR2 YYDKDF (reference sequence). This CDR3 region has 16 residues. CDR3 loop: CATSRGQGARNTEAFF. The CDR3 DNA sequence: TGTGCCACCAGCAGAGGACAGGGGGCCAGGAACACTGAAGCTTTCTTT.

In this sample, this clonotype turned up a few times. This rearrangement joins TRBV19 to TRBJ1-5, with D tentatively TRBD1 (5 bases). The CDR3 has 15 amino acids. Germline values: CDR1 LNHDA, CDR2 SQIVND (reference sequence). Trimming shortened V by 4 bases and J by 0 bases, and 10 bases separated the two germline ends. The CDR3 DNA is TGTGCCAGTAGTACGACAGACTATAGCAATCAGCCCCAGCATTTT. Protein sequence: CASSTTDYSNQPQHF.

There are a few counts of this clonotype. The rearrangement uses TRBV6-1 and TRBJ1-5; the D is unclear. The CDR3 loop spans 14 amino acids. The V end was cut by 3 bases, the J end by 0 bases, with 6 bases between. Germline assignment: CDR1 MNHNS and CDR2 SASEGT. The CDR3 protein is CASSENFSNQPQHF. The CDR3 bases are TGTGCCAGCAGTGAGAATTTTAGCAATCAGCCCCAGCATTTT.

This rearrangement joins TRBV7-7 to TRBJ2-2; D possibly uses TRBD1 or TRBD2 (8 bases each). The CDR3 consists of 13 residues. Germline V gene sequence: CDR1 SSHAT, CDR2 FNYEAQ (reference sequence). CDR3 bases: TGTGCTAGCGGGACAGGGAACACCGGGGAGCTGTTTTTT. It yields the protein CASGTGNTGELFF.

This clonotype occurred a few times. This sequence joins TRBV7-3 and TRBJ1-3, with 7 positions matching TRBD1. After removal of 4 bases from V and 9 bases from J, the junction contained 9 bases not matched to a gene. The CDR3 is 14 residues long. CDR1 and CDR2 from the germline V gene are SGHTA and FQGTGA. CDR3 nucleotide sequence: TGTGCCAGCAGCTCCGGGACAGCCCCCAGCACCATATATTTT. This translates into CASSSGTAPSTIYF. The full variable domain, its missing parts supplied by reference TRBV7-3 and TRBJ1-3, is GAGVSQTPSNKVTEKGKYVELRCDPISGHTALYWYRQSLGQGPEFLIYFQGTGAADDSGLPNDRFFAVRPEGSVSTLKIQRTERGDSAVYLCASSSGTAPSTIYFGEGSWLTVV.

V gene TRBV4-1 combines with J gene TRBJ2-7; D remains ambiguous. V was trimmed by 0 bases and J by 3 bases, leaving 15 bases between them. The CDR3 runs to 16 residues. The germline gives CDR1 MGHRA, CDR2 YSYEKL. The DNA for the CDR3 is TGCGCCAGCAGCCAAGAGCCGTTTCGGCAGAACTACGAGCAGTACTTC. It translates to CASSQEPFRQNYEQYF.

This clonotype is classed as medium-sized. The chain links TRBV27 to TRBJ1-1, with a tentative D call TRBD1 (6 bases). There are 12 residues in the CDR3. V was pared by 9 bases and J by 1 base, with 9 bases between. CDR1 and CDR2 (germline): MNHEY, SMNVEV (reference sequence). The CDR3 here is CASTGRNTEAFF. For the CDR3, the DNA is TGTGCCAGTACAGGGAGGAACACTGAAGCTTTCTTT.

The rearrangement joins TRBV6-1 to TRBJ2-7; 8 bases map to TRBD1. Germline loops: CDR1 MNHNS, CDR2 SASEGT. With V trimmed by 2 bases and J by 2 bases, 5 bases remained unmatched. This CDR3 is 15 amino acids long. The CDR3 bases are TGTGCCAGCAGTGAATACGACAGGGGAGCCTACGAGCAGTACTTC. Translated, it gives CASSEYDRGAYEQYF.

The CDR3 DNA reads as TGCAGTGCTATCTCATTAAGGCTGAATACTAACTATGGCTACACCTTC. It translates to CSAISLRLNTNYGYTF. The chain couples TRBV20-1 to TRBJ1-2; no definite D call. With 4 bases removed from V and 0 bases from J, the gap between germline ends came to 18 bases. From germline, CDR1 is DFQATT and CDR2 SNEGSKA (reference sequence). The CDR3 has 16 amino acids.

This clonotype has only a few counts. The chain combines TRBV12-3 or TRBV12-4 with TRBJ2-1; maybe TRBD2 (5 bases). The CDR3 has 14 amino acids. The germline V and J ends were trimmed by 1 base and 6 bases, with 10 bases remaining between them. The CDR3 region has the DNA TGTGCCAGCAGTTTAGAAGGGAGAGTCAATGAGCAGTTCTTC. Its protein is CASSLEGRVNEQFF.

This clonotype is a singleton in its sample. The CDR3 DNA follows: TGTGCCAGCAGCCAAGGAATCGGGGCGCGGGAGCAGTTCTTC. It specifies CASSQGIGAREQFF. The chain joins TRBV14 to TRBJ2-1; D assignment may be TRBD1 or TRBD2 (5 bases each). The germline V gene encodes CDR1 SGHDN and CDR2 FVKESK. V was trimmed by 1 base and J by 10 bases, leaving 14 bases between them. CDR3 length: 14 residues.

In its sample, this clonotype is medium-sized (0.01 to 0.1%). The chain couples TRBV7-9 to TRBJ1-3; D is unclear. The CDR3 is 12 residues long. Germline V gene lookup returns CDR1 SEHNR and CDR2 FQNEAQ (reference sequence). The V end lost 2 bases, the J end lost 4 bases, and 3 bases lay between the germline ends. CDR3 region: CASSLHGNTIYF. The DNA for the CDR3 is TGTGCCAGCAGCTTACACGGAAACACCATATATTTT.

This clonotype was picked up a small number of times. The rearrangement uses TRBV2 and TRBJ1-2, with 7 bases lining up with TRBD1. Germline assignment: CDR1 SNHLY and CDR2 FYNNEI. J lost 8 bases, V lost 4 bases, and 7 bases had no gene match. This CDR3 is 13 amino acids long. The CDR3 coding sequence is TGTGCCAGCAGTGTGAGACAGGGCACGGGCTACACCTTC. Translating it yields CASSVRQGTGYTF.

The V and J genes are TRBV28 and TRBJ2-1; weak D call: TRBD2 (6 bases). From germline, CDR1 is MDHEN and CDR2 SYDVKM. V was pared by 10 bases and J by 7 bases, with 23 bases between. The CDR3 spans 15 residues. The DNA of the CDR3 is TGTGCCACCAATGGGGAGGAAAGGGCAAGTAATGAGCAGTTCTTC. Translated, it gives CATNGEERASNEQFF.

The chain joins TRBV7-2 to TRBJ2-1, with D tentatively TRBD1 or TRBD2 (5 bases each). Trimming left V 2 bases short and J 10 bases short, with 12 bases between. This CDR3 region has 13 residues. CDR1 and CDR2 (germline): SGHTA, FQGNSA. CDR3 sequence (DNA): TGTGCCAGCAGCTTAAGTGGGTGGGGGGAGCAGTTCTTC. Its translation is CASSLSGWGEQFF.